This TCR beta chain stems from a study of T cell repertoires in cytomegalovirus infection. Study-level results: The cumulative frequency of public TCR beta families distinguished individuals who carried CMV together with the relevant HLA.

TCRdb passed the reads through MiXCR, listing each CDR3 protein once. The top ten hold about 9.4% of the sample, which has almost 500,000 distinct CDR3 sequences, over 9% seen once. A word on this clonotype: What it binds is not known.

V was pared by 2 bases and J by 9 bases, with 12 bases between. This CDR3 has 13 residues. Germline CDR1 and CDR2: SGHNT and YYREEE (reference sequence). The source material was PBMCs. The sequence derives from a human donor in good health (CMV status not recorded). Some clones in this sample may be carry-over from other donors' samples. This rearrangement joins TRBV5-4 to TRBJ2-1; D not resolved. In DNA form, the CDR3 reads TGTGCCAGCAGCTTTCCGATAGCACCTGAGCAGTTCTTC. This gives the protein CASSFPIAPEQFF.